The present TCR beta chain was sequenced within a study of OX40 agonist ivuxolimab in advanced cancers. Study background: Of mixed ages from about 20 to 90 and averaging around 60 years, the group was approximately 84% male.

Blood was sampled at baseline, cycle 4 day 1, and cycle 7 day 1. Sequenced by immunoSEQ multiplex PCR; TCRdb stores in-frame clones only, minus some. The profile shows over 100,000 clones, approximately 94% of them singletons. V gave up 1 base and J gave up 0 bases, with 10 bases separating them. This CDR3 is 16 amino acids long. Germline V gene data show CDR1 as SGHTA and CDR2 as FQGNSA. This specimen was CD4+ or CD8+ T cells sorted from blood, taken in a trial of the OX40 agonist ivuxolimab. The TCR was taken from an adult with an advanced solid tumor such as melanoma, head and neck, liver or kidney cancer. The chain joins TRBV7-2 to TRBJ1-3; no definite D call. The CDR3 DNA sequence: TGTGCCAGCAGCTTAGGTGGGAGGCTCTCTGGAAACACCATATATTTT. This translates into CASSLGGRLSGNTIYF.